This T cell receptor beta chain was found in a study of T-cell reconstitution after alpha-beta-depleted transplantation in children. The TCRbeta library incorporated unique molecular identifiers. MiXCR was run by TCRdb on the PCR reads, yielding one entry per CDR3 protein. Here the sample spans approximately 98,000 distinct CDR3 sequences, around 6.4% being singletons. Whole-study results and caveats: Expanded graft clones, several hundred of them, were reportedly the source of alpha-beta T cells about two months after transplant. A year had passed since transplant, and T-cell counts and diversity by then came mostly from newly produced T cells. The origin of high day-60 TCRbeta diversity in some patients lay in surviving recipient T cells and thymic progenitors.

V lost 6 bases and J lost 7; bases outside the gene matches: 10. Germline V gene sequence: CDR1 MNHEY, CDR2 SVGAGI. The CDR3 sequence is 16 residues long. Many counts were recorded for this clonotype. Its antigen is as yet unknown. The V and J genes are TRBV6-5 and TRBJ2-1; TRBD2 matches at 12 bases. This TCR was sampled from a male patient aged 2 to 9 who had a stem cell transplant for acute lymphoblastic leukemia, so the T cells may come from the graft donor. This material consisted of PBMCs, mostly from graft donor cells, taken 360 days after TCRalphabeta/CD19-depleted stem cell transplant. The CDR3 protein is CASSRLAGAVKNEQFF. CDR3 nucleotides: TGTGCCAGCAGCAGACTAGCGGGGGCGGTAAAAAATGAGCAGTTCTTC.